Following are 3 T cell receptor beta chains from one sample sequenced in a study of radiotherapy plus CTLA-4 blockade in lung cancer. Using immunoSEQ multiplex PCR, the repertoire was profiled, and TCRdb retains in-frame clones only, with some absent. The data contain tens of thousands of clones, around 80% of them seen just once; the ten biggest clones take up roughly 4%. Material: peripheral blood, obtained from a patient treated with radiotherapy plus ipilimumab. Every receptor here comes from a human donor with non-small cell lung cancer who had a partial response to radiotherapy plus ipilimumab.

This clone was seen once. The rearrangement links TRBV7-9 to TRBJ1-2; D remains ambiguous. This CDR3 is 14 amino acids long. Trimming left V 5 bases short and J 4 bases short, with 14 bases between. Germline CDR1 is SEHNR and CDR2 is FQNEAQ (reference sequence). The CDR3 loop reads CASSRGEGSYGYTF. CDR3 coding DNA: TGTGCCAGCAGCCGGGGAGAGGGCAGCTATGGCTACACCTTC.

This clone was counted a few times. This rearrangement joins TRBV6-5 to TRBJ1-2; D remains ambiguous. Deletions cut 6 bases from V and 8 bases from J, with 10 bases between. This CDR3 region has 11 residues. Germline assignment: CDR1 MNHEY and CDR2 SVGAGI. The CDR3 loop reads CASSAWSGYTF. CDR3 DNA: TGTGCCAGCAGCGCCTGGAGCGGCTACACCTTC.

For this clone: An end of the junction differs from the germline gene, which may be a read error. V gene TRBV29-1 combines with J gene TRBJ2-3; TRBD1 aligns across 8 bases. Germline V lookup: CDR1 SQVTM, CDR2 ANQGSEA. The CDR3 runs to 9 residues. The CDR3 region is CSVEGQGSF. CDR3 nucleotides: TGCAGCGTGGAAGGACAGGGAAGTTTT.